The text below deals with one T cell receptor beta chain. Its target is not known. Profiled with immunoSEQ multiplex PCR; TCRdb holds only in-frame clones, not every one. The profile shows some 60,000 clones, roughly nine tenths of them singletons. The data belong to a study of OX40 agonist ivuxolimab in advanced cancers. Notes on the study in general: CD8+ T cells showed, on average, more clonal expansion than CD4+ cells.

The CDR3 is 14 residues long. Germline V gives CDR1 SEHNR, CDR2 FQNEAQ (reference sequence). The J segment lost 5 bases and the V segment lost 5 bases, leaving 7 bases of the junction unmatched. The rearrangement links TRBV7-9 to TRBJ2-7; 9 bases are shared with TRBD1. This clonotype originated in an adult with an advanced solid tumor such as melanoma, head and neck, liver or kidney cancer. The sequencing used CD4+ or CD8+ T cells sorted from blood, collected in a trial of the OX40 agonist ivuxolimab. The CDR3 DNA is TGTGCCAGCAGCGCCTCCGGGACAGGGAACGAGCAGTACTTC. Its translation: CASSASGTGNEQYF. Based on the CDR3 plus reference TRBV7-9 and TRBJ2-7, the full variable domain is DTGVSQNPRHKITKRGQNVTFRCDPISEHNRLYWYRQTLGQGPEFLTYFQNEAQLEKSRLLSDRFSAERPKGSFSTLEIQRTEQGDSAMYLCASSASGTGNEQYFGPGTRLTVT.